This T cell receptor beta chain appears in the sequencing data of a study of PD-1 blockade in classical Hodgkin lymphoma. Measured with immunoSEQ multiplex PCR; TCRdb has only the in-frame clones, and not every one. The table records almost 85,000 clones, roughly 89% of them present only once. Relapses following autologous stem cell transplantation were seen in all patients, with brentuximab vedotin exposure varying. Germline V gives CDR1 SGHTS, CDR2 YDEGEE. Trimming left V 0 bases short and J 7 bases short, with 14 bases between. The CDR3 has 15 amino acids. The TCR comes from a human donor with classical Hodgkin lymphoma. V and J are TRBV5-8 and TRBJ1-5; D is perhaps TRBD1 (6 bases). Sequences were derived from peripheral blood mononuclear cells (PBMCs), sampled at baseline. The CDR3 region has the DNA TGTGCCAGCAGCTTGGGGGACACGGGCGGCCAGCCCCAGCATTTT. This sequence encodes CASSLGDTGGQPQHF.